This TCR beta chain was recorded in a study of T cell repertoires in cytomegalovirus infection. Across the whole study: Well-studied HLA-B-restricted CMV epitopes were used in the study alongside recently identified HLA-C-restricted ones.

TCRdb itself ran the reads through MiXCR, one entry per CDR3 protein. The table has about 920,000 distinct CDR3 sequences, around a third seen once. Germline V CDR1 and CDR2: MNHEY, SVGAGI. V lost 0 bases, J lost 3 bases, and 11 bases lay in between. The CDR3 runs to 15 residues. For this clonotype: Antigen: not known.

This clonotype was sampled from a human donor in good health (CMV status not recorded). Some clones in this sample may be carry-over from other donors' samples. The chain has TRBV6-5 and TRBJ2-5; D not certain. Sequences were derived from cultured CD8+ T cells from PBMCs, sampled from culture after CMV antigen stimulation. The CDR3 loop is CASSYSGDLEETQYF. The CDR3 region has the DNA TGTGCCAGCAGTTACTCTGGGGATTTGGAAGAGACCCAGTACTTC.